This T cell receptor (beta chain) is drawn from a study of cytomegalovirus exposure and HLA in healthy donors. The wider study: Roughly 180 million T cells yielded more than 95 million unique TCR beta sequences, as an earlier analysis found. Points from the study as a whole: For TCR beta chains, V- and J-gene trimming was later linked to a missense DCLRE1C variant.

It was with 60 Vbeta and 13 Jbeta primers that the PCR ran. Libraries were prepared by immunoSEQ multiplex PCR; TCRdb keeps only in-frame clonotypes and omits some of them. The sample has under 150,000 clones; more than 80% are singletons. This CDR3 has 14 residues. CDR1 and CDR2 from the germline V gene are MNHEY and SMNVEV (reference sequence). With V trimmed by 6 bases and J by 8 bases, 9 bases remained unmatched. Comments on this clone: What it recognizes is unknown.

This rearrangement joins TRBV27 to TRBJ1-4; 7 nucleotides agree with TRBD1. The clonotype was recovered from a middle-aged woman in good health and CMV-seropositive. The sequenced sample consisted of PBMCs. The CDR3 bases are TGTGCCAGCAGCCCGACAGGGAAGGGGGAAAAACTGTTTTTT. Translation: CASSPTGKGEKLFF.